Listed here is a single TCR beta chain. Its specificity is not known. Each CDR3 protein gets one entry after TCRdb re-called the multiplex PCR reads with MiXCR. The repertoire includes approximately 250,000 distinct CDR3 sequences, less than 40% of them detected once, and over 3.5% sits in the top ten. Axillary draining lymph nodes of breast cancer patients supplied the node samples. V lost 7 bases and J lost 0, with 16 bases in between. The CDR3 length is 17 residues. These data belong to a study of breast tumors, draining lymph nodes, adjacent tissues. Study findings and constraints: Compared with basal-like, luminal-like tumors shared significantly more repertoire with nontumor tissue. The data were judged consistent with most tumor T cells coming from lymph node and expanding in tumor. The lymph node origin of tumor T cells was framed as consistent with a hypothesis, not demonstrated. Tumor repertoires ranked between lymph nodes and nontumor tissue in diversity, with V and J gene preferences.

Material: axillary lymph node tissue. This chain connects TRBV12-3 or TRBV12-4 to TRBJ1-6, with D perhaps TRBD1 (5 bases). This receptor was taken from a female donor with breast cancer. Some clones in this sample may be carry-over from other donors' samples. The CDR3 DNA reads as TGTGCCAGCACCACATGGGGGTCGGGCTCCTATAATTCACCCCTCCACTTT. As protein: CASTTWGSGSYNSPLHF.